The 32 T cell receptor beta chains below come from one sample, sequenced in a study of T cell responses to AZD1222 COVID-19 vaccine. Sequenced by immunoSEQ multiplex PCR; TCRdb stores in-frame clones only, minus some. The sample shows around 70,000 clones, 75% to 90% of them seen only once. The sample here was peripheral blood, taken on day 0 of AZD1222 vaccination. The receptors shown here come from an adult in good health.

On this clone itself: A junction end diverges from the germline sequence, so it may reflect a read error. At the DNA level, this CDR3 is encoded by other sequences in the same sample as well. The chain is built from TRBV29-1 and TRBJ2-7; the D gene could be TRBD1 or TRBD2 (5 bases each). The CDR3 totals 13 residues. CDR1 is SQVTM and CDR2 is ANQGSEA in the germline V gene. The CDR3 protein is CSVFIQGRYEQYF. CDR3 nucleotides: TGTAGCGTTTTCATCCAGGGACGCTACGAGCAGTACTTC.

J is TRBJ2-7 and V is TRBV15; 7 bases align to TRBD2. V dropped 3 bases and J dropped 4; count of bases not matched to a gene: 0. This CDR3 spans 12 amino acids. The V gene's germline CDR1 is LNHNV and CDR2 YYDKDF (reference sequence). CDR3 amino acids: CATSRGGYEQYF. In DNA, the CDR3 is TGTGCCACCAGCAGGGGGGGGTACGAGCAGTACTTC.

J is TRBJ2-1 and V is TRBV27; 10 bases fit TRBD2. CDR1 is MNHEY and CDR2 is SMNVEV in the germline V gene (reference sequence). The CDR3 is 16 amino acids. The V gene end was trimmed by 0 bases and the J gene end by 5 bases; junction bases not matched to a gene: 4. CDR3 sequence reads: CASSLSSGGPNNEQFF. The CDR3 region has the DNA TGTGCCAGCAGTTTATCTAGCGGGGGGCCCAACAATGAGCAGTTCTTC.

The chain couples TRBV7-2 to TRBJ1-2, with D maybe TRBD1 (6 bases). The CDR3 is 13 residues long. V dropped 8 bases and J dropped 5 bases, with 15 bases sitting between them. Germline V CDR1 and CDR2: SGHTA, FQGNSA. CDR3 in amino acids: CASGGPQGYGYTF. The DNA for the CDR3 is TGTGCCAGCGGAGGGCCACAGGGTTATGGCTACACCTTC.

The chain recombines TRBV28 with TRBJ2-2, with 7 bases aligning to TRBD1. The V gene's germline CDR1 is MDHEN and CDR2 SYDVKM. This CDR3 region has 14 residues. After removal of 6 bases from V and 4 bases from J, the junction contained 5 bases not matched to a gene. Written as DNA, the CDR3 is TGTGCCAGCAGCCGCGCAGGGGGCACCGGGGAGCTGTTTTTT. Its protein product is CASSRAGGTGELFF. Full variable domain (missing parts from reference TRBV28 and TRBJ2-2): DVKVTQSSRYLVKRTGEKVFLECVQDMDHENMFWYRQDPGLGLRLIYFSYDVKMKEKGDIPEGYSVSREKKERFSLILESASTNQTSMYLCASSRAGGTGELFFGEGSRLTVL.

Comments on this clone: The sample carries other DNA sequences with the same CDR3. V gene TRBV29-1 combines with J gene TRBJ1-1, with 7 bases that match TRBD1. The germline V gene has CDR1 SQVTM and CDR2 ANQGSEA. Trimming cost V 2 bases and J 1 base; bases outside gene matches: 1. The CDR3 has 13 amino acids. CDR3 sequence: CSVERQGNTEAFF. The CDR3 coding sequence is TGCAGCGTTGAACGACAGGGGAACACTGAAGCTTTCTTT. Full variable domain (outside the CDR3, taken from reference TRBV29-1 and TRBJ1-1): SAVISQKPSRDICQRGTSLTIQCQVDSQVTMMFWYRQQPGQSLTLIATANQGSEATYESGFVIDKFPISRPNLTFSTLTVSNMSPEDSSIYLCSVERQGNTEAFFGQGTRLTVV.

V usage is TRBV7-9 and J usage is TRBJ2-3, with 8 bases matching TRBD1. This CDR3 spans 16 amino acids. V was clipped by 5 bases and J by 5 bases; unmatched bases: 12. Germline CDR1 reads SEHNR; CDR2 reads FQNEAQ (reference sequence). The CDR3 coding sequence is TGTGCCAGCAGCCCAGGTGTTGGACAGGGAGGAGATACGCAGTATTTT. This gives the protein CASSPGVGQGGDTQYF.

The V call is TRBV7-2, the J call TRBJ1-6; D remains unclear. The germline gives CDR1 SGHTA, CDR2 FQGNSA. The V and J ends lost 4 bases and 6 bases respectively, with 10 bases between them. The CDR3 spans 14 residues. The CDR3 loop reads CASSSVLSNSPLHF. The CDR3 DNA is TGTGCCAGCAGCTCGGTCCTGAGTAATTCACCCCTCCACTTT.

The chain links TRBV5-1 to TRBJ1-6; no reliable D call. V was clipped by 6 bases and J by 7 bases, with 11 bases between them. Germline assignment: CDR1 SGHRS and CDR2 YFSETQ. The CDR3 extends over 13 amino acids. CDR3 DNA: TGCGCCAGCACGATCGGAGAAAATTCACCCCTCCACTTT. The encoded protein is CASTIGENSPLHF.

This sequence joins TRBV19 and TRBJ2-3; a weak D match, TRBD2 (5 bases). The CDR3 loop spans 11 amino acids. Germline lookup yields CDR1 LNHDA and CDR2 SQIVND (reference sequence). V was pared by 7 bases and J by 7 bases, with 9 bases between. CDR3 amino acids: CASKRDNTQYF. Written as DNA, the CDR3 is TGTGCCAGTAAGAGGGATAATACGCAGTATTTT.

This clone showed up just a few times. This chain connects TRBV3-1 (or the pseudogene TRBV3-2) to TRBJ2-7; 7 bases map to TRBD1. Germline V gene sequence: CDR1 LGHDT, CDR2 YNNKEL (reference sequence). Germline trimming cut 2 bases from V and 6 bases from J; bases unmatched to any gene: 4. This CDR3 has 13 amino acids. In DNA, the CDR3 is TGTGCCAGCAGCCAATCTCACAGGGGCGAGCAGTACTTC. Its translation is CASSQSHRGEQYF.

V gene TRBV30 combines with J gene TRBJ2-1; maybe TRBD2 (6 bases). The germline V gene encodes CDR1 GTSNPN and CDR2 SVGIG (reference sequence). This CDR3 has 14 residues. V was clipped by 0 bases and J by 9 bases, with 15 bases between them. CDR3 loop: CAWSVRGVYGEQFF. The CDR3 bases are TGTGCCTGGAGTGTACGCGGGGTTTACGGTGAGCAGTTCTTC.

The CDR3 bases are TGTGCCAGCAGTTACGAGCAGTCGCTAGCCTACGAGCAGTACTTC. It is translated as CASSYEQSLAYEQYF. The gene calls are TRBV6-5 and TRBJ2-7; the D is unclear. V was trimmed by 2 bases and J by 2 bases, leaving 13 bases between them. Germline CDR1 and CDR2: MNHEY and SVGAGI. This CDR3 is 15 amino acids long.

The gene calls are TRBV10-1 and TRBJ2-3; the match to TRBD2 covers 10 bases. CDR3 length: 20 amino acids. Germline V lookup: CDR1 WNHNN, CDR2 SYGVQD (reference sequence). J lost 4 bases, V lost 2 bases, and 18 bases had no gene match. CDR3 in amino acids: CASSEEVGAGGPGLADTQYF. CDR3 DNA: TGCGCCAGCAGTGAGGAGGTCGGAGCGGGGGGGCCGGGGCTAGCAGATACGCAGTATTTT.

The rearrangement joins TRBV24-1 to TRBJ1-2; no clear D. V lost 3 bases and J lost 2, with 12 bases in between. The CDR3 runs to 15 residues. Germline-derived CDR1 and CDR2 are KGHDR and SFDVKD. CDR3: CATSDNGAPNYGYTF. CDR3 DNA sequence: TGTGCCACCAGTGATAACGGCGCTCCAAACTATGGCTACACCTTC.

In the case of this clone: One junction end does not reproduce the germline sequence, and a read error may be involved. CDR3 in DNA: TGTGCCAGCAGTTTAGGGGACAGGGGCATCCTCTCCTTC. This codes for CASSLGDRGILSF. The rearrangement joins TRBV12-3 or TRBV12-4 to TRBJ1-2; the match to TRBD1 covers 10 bases. The length of the CDR3 is 13 residues.

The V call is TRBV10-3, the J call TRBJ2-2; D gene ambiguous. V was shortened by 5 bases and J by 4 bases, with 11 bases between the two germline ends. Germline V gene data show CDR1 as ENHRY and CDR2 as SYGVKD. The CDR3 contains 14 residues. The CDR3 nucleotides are TGTGCCATCAGTTCGGCCGACACCACCGGGGAGCTGTTTTTT. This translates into CAISSADTTGELFF.

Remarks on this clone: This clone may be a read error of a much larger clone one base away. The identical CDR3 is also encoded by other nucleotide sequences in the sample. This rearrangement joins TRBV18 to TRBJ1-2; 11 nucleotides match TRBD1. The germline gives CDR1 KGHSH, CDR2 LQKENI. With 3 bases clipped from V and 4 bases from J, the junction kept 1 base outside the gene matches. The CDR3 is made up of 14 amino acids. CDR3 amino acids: CASSPGTGGYGYTF. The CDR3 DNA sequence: TGTGCCAGCTCACCGGGGACAGGGGGCTATGGCTACACCTTC.

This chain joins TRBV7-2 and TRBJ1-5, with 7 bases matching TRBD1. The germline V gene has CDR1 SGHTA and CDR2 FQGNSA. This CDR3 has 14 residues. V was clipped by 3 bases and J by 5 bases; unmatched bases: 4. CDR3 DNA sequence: TGTGCCAGCAGCTTTCAGGGGGGCGATCAGCCCCAGCATTTT. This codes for CASSFQGGDQPQHF.

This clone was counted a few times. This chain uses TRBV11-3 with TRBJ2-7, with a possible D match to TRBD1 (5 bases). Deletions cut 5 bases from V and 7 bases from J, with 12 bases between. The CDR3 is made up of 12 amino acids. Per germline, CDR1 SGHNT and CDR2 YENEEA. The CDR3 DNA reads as TGTGCCAGCAGCCAGGGCCCCTGGGAGCAGTACTTC. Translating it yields CASSQGPWEQYF.

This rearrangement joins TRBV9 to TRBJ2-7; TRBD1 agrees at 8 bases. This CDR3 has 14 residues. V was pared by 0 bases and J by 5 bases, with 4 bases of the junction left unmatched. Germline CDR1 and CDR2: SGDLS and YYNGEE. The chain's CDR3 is CASSVGQGADEQYF. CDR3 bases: TGTGCCAGCAGCGTAGGCCAGGGGGCGGACGAGCAGTACTTC. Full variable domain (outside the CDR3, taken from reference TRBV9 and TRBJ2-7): DSGVTQTPKHLITATGQRVTLRCSPRSGDLSVYWYQQSLDQGLQFLIQYYNGEERAKGNILERFSAQQFPDLHSELNLSSLELGDSALYFCASSVGQGADEQYFGPGTRLTVT.

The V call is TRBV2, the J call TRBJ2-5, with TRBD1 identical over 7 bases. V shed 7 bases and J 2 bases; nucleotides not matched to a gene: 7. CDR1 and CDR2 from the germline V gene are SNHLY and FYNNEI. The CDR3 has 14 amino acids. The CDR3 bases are TGTGCCAGCAATACATTGGGACAGCAAGAGACCCAGTACTTC. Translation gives CASNTLGQQETQYF.

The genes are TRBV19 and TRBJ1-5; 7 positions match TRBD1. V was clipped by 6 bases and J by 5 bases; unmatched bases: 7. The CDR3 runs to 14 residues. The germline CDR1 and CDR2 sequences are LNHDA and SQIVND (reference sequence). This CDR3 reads CASSNTGVDQPQHF. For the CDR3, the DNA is TGTGCCAGTAGCAACACAGGGGTCGATCAGCCCCAGCATTTT.

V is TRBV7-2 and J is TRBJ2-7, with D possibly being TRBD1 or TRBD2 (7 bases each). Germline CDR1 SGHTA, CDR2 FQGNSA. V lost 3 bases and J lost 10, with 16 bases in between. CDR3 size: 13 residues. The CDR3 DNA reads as TGTGCCAGCAGCTTGACTAGGGAGGGGGCCCAGTACTTC. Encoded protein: CASSLTREGAQYF.

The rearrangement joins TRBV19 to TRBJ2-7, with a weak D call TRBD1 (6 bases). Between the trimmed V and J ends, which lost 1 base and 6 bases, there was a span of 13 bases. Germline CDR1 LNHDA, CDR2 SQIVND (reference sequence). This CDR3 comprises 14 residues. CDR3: CASSIARTAAEQYF. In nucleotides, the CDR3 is TGTGCCAGTAGTATAGCGAGGACAGCGGCCGAGCAGTACTTC.

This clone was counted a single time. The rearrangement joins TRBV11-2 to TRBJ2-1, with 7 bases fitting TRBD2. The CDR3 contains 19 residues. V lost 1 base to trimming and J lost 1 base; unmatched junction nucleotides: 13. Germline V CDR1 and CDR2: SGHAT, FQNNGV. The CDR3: CASSLGSLGQRGSYNEQFF. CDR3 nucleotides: TGTGCCAGCAGCTTAGGGAGCCTGGGCCAGCGGGGTTCCTACAATGAGCAGTTCTTC.

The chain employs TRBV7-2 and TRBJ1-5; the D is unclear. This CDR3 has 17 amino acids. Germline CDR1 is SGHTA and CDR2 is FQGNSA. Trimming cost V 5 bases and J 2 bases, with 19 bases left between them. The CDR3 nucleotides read TGTGCCAGCAGCCCACACGGACCGTTTAATGGCAATCAGCCCCAGCATTTT. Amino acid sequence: CASSPHGPFNGNQPQHF.

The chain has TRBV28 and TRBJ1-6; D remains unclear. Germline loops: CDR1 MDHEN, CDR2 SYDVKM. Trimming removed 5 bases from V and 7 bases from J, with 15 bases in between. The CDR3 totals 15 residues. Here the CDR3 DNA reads TGTGCCAGCAGTATTTGGACGGCGAAGAATTCACCCCTCCACTTT. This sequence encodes CASSIWTAKNSPLHF.

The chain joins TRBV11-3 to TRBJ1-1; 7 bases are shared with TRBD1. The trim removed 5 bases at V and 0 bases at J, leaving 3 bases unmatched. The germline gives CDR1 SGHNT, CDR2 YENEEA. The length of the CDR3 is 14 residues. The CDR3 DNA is TGTGCCAGCAGCCAACAGGGGATGAACACTGAAGCTTTCTTT. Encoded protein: CASSQQGMNTEAFF.

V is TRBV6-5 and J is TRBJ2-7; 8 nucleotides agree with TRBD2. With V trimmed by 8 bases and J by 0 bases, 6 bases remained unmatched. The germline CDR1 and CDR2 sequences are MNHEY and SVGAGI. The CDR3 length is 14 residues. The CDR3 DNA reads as TGTGCCAGCGGGGGACTAGGAGGCTCCTACGAGCAGTACTTC. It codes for CASGGLGGSYEQYF.

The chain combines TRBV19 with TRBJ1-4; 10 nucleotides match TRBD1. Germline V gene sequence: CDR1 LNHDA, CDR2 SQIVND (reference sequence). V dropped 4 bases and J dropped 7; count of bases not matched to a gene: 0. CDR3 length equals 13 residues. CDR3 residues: CASSRDRGEKLFF. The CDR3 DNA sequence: TGTGCCAGTAGTAGGGACAGGGGTGAAAAACTGTTTTTT.

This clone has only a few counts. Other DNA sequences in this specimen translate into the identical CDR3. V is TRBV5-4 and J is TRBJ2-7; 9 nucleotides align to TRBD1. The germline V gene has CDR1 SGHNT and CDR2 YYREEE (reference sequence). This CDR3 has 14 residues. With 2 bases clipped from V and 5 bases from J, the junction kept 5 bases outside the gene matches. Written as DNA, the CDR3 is TGTGCCAGCAGCTTTGGACAGGGGTTCGACGAGCAGTACTTC. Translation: CASSFGQGFDEQYF.